This T cell receptor (beta chain) is from a study of blood T cell repertoires in COVID-19. Study-wide context: PBMCs, B-cell-depleted T cells, or T cells provided the cDNA or gDNA that made up the material.

In this sample, this clone turned up a few times. Libraries were prepared by immunoSEQ multiplex PCR; TCRdb keeps only in-frame clonotypes and omits some of them. The profile covers more than 70,000 clones, with 70% to 80% appearing a single time and approximately 22% taken by the ten largest. The germline CDR1 and CDR2 sequences are LNHDA and SQIVND (reference sequence). The CDR3 is 17 amino acids. J lost 9 bases, V lost 4 bases, and 17 bases had no gene match. The sequenced material came from peripheral blood. This clonotype was sampled from a human donor in a cohort sampled during active COVID-19. The chain is built from TRBV19 and TRBJ2-1; 8 bases are a match to TRBD2. The CDR3 protein is CASSTGDRGGGPLEQFF. CDR3 nucleotide sequence: TGTGCCAGTAGTACGGGGGACCGGGGGGGAGGGCCCCTTGAGCAGTTCTTC.